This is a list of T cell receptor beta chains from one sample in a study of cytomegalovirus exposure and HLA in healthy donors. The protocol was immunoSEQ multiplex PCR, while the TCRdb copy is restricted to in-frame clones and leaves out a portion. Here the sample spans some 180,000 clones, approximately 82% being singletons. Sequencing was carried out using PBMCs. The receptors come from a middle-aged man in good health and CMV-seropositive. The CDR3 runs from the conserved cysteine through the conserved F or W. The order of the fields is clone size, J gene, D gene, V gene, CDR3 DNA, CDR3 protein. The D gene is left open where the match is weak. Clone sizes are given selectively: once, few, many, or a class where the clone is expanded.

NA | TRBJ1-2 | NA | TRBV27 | TGTGCCAGCAGTCCAGGGTTCGCGCAGGAATCCTACACCTTC | CASSPGFAQESYTF
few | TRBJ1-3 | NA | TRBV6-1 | TGTGCCAGCAGTGAACTTGAGGGAACCCCTGGAAACACCATATATTTT | CASSELEGTPGNTIYF
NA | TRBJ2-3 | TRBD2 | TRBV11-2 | TGTGCCAGCAGCTTATCCTCTACGGGACTAGCGGGGGTAGATACGCAGTATTTT | CASSLSSTGLAGVDTQYF
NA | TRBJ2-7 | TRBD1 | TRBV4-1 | TGCGCCAGCAGCCAAATGGACAGGGGCTACGAGCAGTACTTC | CASSQMDRGYEQYF
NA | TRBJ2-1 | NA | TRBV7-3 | TGTGCCAGCAGCCCAGAGGGGGCGGGAGGAAACTCTGAGCAGTTCTTC | CASSPEGAGGNSEQFF
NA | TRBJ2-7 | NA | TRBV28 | TGTGCCAGCAGTTTCTCAAGGGACTTGCCCCGCTACGAGCAGTACTTC | CASSFSRDLPRYEQYF
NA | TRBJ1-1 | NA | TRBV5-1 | TGCGCCAGCAGCTTGGCCAGTAACACTGAAGCTTTCTTT | CASSLASNTEAFF
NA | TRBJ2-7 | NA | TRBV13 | TGTGCCAGCAGCTTAGGGGGCAGGGGTACCTACGAGCAGTACTTC | CASSLGGRGTYEQYF
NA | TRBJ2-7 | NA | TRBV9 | TGTGCCAGCAGCGTAGTCGGTGGCTACGAGCAGTACTTC | CASSVVGGYEQYF
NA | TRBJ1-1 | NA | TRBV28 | TGTGCCAGCGGCCGCGGGGGGTCGGGTTTCTTT | CASGRGGSGFF
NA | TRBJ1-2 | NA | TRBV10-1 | TGCGCCAGCAGTGAGTCGGGCGATATCTATGGCTACACCTTC | CASSESGDIYGYTF
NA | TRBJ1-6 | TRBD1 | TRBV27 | TGTGCCAGCAGACCAGGGGGCTCCTATAATTCACCCCTCCACTTT | CASRPGGSYNSPLHF
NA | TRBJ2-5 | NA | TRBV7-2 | TGTGCCAGCAGCATGGACTGGGGCCAAGAGACCCAGTACTTC | CASSMDWGQETQYF
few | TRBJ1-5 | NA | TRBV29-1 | TGCAGCGTTACAGGGTTGGGGGGCAATCAGCCCCAGCATTTT | CSVTGLGGNQPQHF
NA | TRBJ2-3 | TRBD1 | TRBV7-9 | TGTGCCAGCAGCTCACGGGACAGGCAGTATTTT | CASSSRDRQYF
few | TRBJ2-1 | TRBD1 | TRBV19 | TGTGCCAGTAGTACACAGGGGGCCTATGAGCAGTTCTTC | CASSTQGAYEQFF
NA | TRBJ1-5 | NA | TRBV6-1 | TGTGCCAGCAGGGAGACGGCGAATCAGCCCCAGCATTTT | CASRETANQPQHF
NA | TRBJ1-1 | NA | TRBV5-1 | TGCGCCAGCAGCCTAAATCCCGGGACACCCCCCCGAATGGGGACTGAAGCTTTCTTT | CASSLNPGTPPRMGTEAFF
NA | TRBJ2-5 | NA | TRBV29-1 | TGCAGCGTTGGTTTCAGCCAAGAGACCCAGTACTTC | CSVGFSQETQYF
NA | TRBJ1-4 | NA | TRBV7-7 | TGTGCTAGCAGCTCAGGGTTGGGTAATGAAAAACTGTTTTTT | CASSSGLGNEKLFF
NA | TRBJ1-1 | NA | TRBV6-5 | TGTGCCAGCAGTTCAAGGAGCGCGAACACTGAAGCTTTCTTT | CASSSRSANTEAFF
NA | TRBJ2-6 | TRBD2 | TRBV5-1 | TGCGCCAGCACCCGGGAGGGCGCGGGGGCCAACGTCCTGACTTTC | CASTREGAGANVLTF
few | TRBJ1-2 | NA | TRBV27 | TGTGCCAGCAGTTTCAACGGTGATAACTATGGCTACACCTTC | CASSFNGDNYGYTF
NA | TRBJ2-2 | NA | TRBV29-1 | TGCAGCGCCGAGGCACCCGGGGAGCTGTTTTTT | CSAEAPGELFF
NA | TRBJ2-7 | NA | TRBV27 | TGTGCCAGCAAACCCGAACGCTACGAGCAGTACTTC | CASKPERYEQYF
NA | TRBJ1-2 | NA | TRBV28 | TGTGCCAGCACCCGAGGGGGATTCTACACCTTC | CASTRGGFYTF
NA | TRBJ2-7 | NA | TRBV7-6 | TGTGCCAGCAGCTTCGGAGCTGATAGCTCCTACGAGCAGTACTTC | CASSFGADSSYEQYF
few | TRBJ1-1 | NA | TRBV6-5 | TGTGCCAGCAGTCCCCGTTCCACTGAAGCTTTCTTT | CASSPRSTEAFF